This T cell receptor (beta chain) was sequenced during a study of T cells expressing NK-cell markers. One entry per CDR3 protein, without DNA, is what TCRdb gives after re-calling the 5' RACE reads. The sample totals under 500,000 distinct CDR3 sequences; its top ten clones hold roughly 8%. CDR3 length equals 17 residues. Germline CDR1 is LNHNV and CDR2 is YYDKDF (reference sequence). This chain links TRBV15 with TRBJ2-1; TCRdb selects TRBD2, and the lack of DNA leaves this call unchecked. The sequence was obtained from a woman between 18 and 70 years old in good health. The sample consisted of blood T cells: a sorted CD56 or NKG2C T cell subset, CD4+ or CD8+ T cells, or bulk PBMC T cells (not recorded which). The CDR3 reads CATSRPRLAGGDNEQFF.